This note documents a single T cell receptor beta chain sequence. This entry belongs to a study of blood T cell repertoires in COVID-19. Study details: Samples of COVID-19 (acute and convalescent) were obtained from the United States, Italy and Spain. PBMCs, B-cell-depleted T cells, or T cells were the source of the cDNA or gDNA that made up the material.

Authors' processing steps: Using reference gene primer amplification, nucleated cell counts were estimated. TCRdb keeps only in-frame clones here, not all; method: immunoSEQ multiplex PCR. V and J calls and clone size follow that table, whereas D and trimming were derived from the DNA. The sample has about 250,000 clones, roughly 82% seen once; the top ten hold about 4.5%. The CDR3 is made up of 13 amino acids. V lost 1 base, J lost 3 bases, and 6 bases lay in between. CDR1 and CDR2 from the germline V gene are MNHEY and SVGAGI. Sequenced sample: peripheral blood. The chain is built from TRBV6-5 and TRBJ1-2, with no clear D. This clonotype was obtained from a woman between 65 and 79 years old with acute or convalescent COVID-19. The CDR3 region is CASSYYGDYGYTF. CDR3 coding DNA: TGTGCCAGCAGTTACTACGGTGACTATGGCTACACCTTC.